Listed here is a single T cell receptor beta chain. Antigen unknown. This record comes from a study of cytomegalovirus exposure and HLA in healthy donors. Overall study results and limits: As confirmed in vitro, three CMV-associated chains were specific for CMV antigens. It was reportedly the case that the classifier diagnosed cytomegalovirus status with high specificity and sensitivity. One later analysis, an examination of the 120 validation repertoires, found that first-cohort TCR clusters tended to co-occur in them. Cytomegalovirus association was assigned to over 150 TCR beta chains.

Looked up from germline, CDR1 is SGHVS and CDR2 is FNYEAQ. The CDR3 extends over 16 amino acids. V shed 0 bases, J shed 0 bases, and the junction held 3 bases outside the gene matches. The protocol was immunoSEQ multiplex PCR, while the TCRdb copy is restricted to in-frame clones and leaves out a portion. Of about 110,000 clones in the sample, approximately 85% were seen once. The chain carries TRBV7-6 and TRBJ2-3; 7 positions agree with TRBD1. This clonotype was obtained from a woman in her late teens or twenties in good health and CMV-seronegative. The sample taken for sequencing was PBMCs. The CDR3 nucleotides are TGTGCCAGCAGCTTAGCGAGGGGACAGAGCACAGATACGCAGTATTTT. Translated: CASSLARGQSTDTQYF. The full variable domain, in which reference TRBV7-6 and TRBJ2-3 provide the parts outside the CDR3, is GAGVSQSPRYKVTKRGQDVALRCDPISGHVSLYWYRQALGQGPEFLTYFNYEAQQDKSGLPNDRFSAERPEGSISTLTIQRTEQRDSAMYRCASSLARGQSTDTQYFGPGTRLTVL.